Listed below are T cell receptor beta chains from one sample, sequenced in a study of OX40 agonist ivuxolimab in advanced cancers. Sequencing was performed with immunoSEQ multiplex PCR; in TCRdb, only in-frame clones are kept and a portion is missing. The sample includes about 73,000 clones, more than 80% seen only once; the top ten take approximately 11%. This specimen consisted of CD4+ or CD8+ T cells sorted from blood, obtained in a trial of the OX40 agonist ivuxolimab. The receptors here all came from an adult with an advanced solid tumor such as melanoma, head and neck, liver or kidney cancer. Each CDR3 is given without its conserved first and last residue.

v_call cdr3_aa
TRBV27 ASSYEGQGTDTQY
TRBV21-1 ASSKKF
TRBV28 ASSLKGGYT
TRBV5-5 ASSLGSGANEKLF
TRBV6-1 ASSDLPGPYEQY
TRBV27 ASSPGRSPYEQY
TRBV7-9 ASSSGGDGDTQY
TRBV29-1 SVLFYGYT
TRBV30 AWTRGFNEKLF
TRBV10-3 AISELALYNEQF
TRBV27 ASSLAARQGANTEAF
TRBV27 ASSPQGQEQF
TRBV5-1 ASRPDRDSNQPQH
TRBV19 ASSIGKRTYNSPLH
TRBV5-1 ASSPLTRGILDTDTQY
TRBV11-2 ASSLGGVEAF
TRBV19 ASSIGADNQPQH
TRBV2 ATLGQGSYEQY
TRBV29-1 STEVASGTLQKF
TRBV7-6 ASSLFGNEQF
TRBV4-1 ASSQVGQGIYEQY
TRBV5-5 ASSLEEYGYT
TRBV29-1 SVSTGSNYGYT
TRBV19 ASNQGTRGYT
TRBV4-1 ASSGGQHSNQPQH
TRBV11-2 ASSSSGGPYNSPLH
TRBV5-4 ASSLAGTYYGYT